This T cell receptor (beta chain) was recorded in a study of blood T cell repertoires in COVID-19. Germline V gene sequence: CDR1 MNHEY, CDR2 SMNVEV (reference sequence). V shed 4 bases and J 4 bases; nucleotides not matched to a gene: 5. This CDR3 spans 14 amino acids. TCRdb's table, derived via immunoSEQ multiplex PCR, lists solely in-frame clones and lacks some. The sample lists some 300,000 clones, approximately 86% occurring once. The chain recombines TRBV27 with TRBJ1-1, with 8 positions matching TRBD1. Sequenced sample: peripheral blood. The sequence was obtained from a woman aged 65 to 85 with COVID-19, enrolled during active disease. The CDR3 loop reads CASSSMTGVTEAFF. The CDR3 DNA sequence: TGTGCCAGCAGTTCCATGACAGGGGTCACTGAAGCTTTCTTT.